This is a list of T cell receptor beta chains from one sample in a study of T cell repertoires in cytomegalovirus infection. These receptors have no identified antigens. One entry per CDR3 protein, called by TCRdb with MiXCR from the reads. In the table there are about 900,000 distinct CDR3 sequences, roughly 31% of which are singletons. The sequencing used cultured CD8+ T cells from PBMCs, collected from culture after CMV antigen stimulation. These receptors all stem from a human donor in good health (CMV status not recorded). Some clones in this sample may be carry-over from other donors' samples. Each CDR3 is given with its conserved first and last residue. The order of the fields is J gene, D gene, clone size, V gene, CDR3 protein, CDR3 DNA. The D gene is left open where the match is weak. Clone size, where shown, is once, few, many, or a class for clones that have expanded.

TRBJ2-1 . few TRBV9 CASEGGGDEQFF TGTGCCAGCGAGGGAGGGGGCGATGAGCAGTTCTTC
TRBJ2-6 . once TRBV29-1 CSVQGSGANVLTF TGCAGCGTTCAAGGTTCTGGGGCCAACGTCCTGACTTTC
TRBJ2-3 TRBD2 . TRBV10-2 CASRGEGPDTQYF TGCGCCAGCAGAGGGGAGGGCCCAGATACGCAGTATTTT
TRBJ1-2 . . TRBV29-1 CSVDQGVYGYTF TGCAGCGTTGATCAGGGAGTCTATGGCTACACCTTC
TRBJ2-1 TRBD1 many TRBV25-1 CASSHGRGRYNEQFF TGTGCCAGCAGTCACGGAAGGGGGCGGTACAATGAGCAGTTCTTC
TRBJ1-1 . few TRBV5-4 CASIGQLGGEAFF TGTGCCAGCATCGGACAGCTGGGGGGAGAAGCTTTCTTT
TRBJ2-7 . few TRBV10-3 CAISERADTYEQYF TGTGCCATCAGTGAGCGTGCAGATACCTACGAGCAGTACTTC
TRBJ2-7 TRBD2 . TRBV5-1 CASSTLAGRSSYEQYF TGCGCCAGCAGCACGCTAGCGGGGCGGTCGAGCTACGAGCAGTACTTC
TRBJ1-5 . few TRBV5-8 CASTYNSGVGQPQHF TGTGCCAGCACCTACAATTCAGGGGTCGGCCAGCCCCAGCATTTT
TRBJ1-1 . many TRBV7-8 CASSSLFLTLGSSMNTEAFF TGTGCCAGCAGCTCCCTTTTTCTGACTCTCGGTTCGTCTATGAACACTGAAGCTTTCTTT
TRBJ2-7 . . TRBV3-1 CASSQESPERDEQYF TGTGCCAGCAGCCAAGAGAGTCCCGAGAGGGACGAGCAGTACTTC
TRBJ2-1 TRBD2 few TRBV20-1 CSARVVDAGGRLYNEQFF TGCAGTGCTAGAGTGGTAGACGCGGGGGGACGGTTATACAATGAGCAGTTCTTC
TRBJ2-1 TRBD1 . TRBV29-1 CSARLGTVPSNEQFF TGTAGCGCCCGACTGGGGACAGTTCCCTCCAATGAGCAGTTCTTC
TRBJ2-1 . . TRBV24-1 CATSDAWGDEQFF TGTGCCACCAGTGATGCGTGGGGGGATGAGCAGTTCTTC
TRBJ1-1 TRBD1 . TRBV9 CASSVETGARNTEAFF TGTGCCAGCAGCGTAGAGACAGGGGCCAGGAACACTGAAGCTTTCTTT
TRBJ2-3 . . TRBV5-6 CASSFRLVTGRDTQYF TGTGCCAGCAGCTTCCGTCTCGTGACAGGTCGGGATACGCAGTATTTT
TRBJ2-1 TRBD1 . TRBV13 CASSFDRGFSSYNEQFF TGTGCCAGCAGCTTCGACAGGGGGTTCAGTTCCTACAATGAGCAGTTCTTC
TRBJ1-5 . . TRBV6-2/TRBV6-3 CASSPSGAHQPQHF TGTGCCAGCAGTCCTTCAGGGGCTCATCAGCCCCAGCATTTT
TRBJ2-1 TRBD2 many TRBV7-2 CASSLRYSGGAGNEQFF TGTGCCAGCAGCTTGAGGTACAGCGGGGGGGCAGGTAATGAGCAGTTCTTC
TRBJ2-5 . few TRBV2 CASSEGRVGETQYF TGTGCCAGCAGTGAGGGCAGGGTCGGGGAGACCCAGTACTTC
TRBJ2-1 . . TRBV6-5 CASADRNTYNEQFF TGTGCCAGCGCCGACAGGAACACCTACAATGAGCAGTTCTTC
TRBJ2-5 . . TRBV12-3/TRBV12-4 CASSFWATVTGETQYF TGTGCCAGCAGTTTTTGGGCGACGGTGACCGGGGAGACCCAGTACTTC
TRBJ2-3 . . TRBV5-4 CASSLDRGITDTQYF TGTGCCAGCAGCTTGGACCGGGGAATCACAGATACGCAGTATTTT
TRBJ2-7 TRBD2 few TRBV6-5 CASSPSGGALEQYF TGTGCCAGCAGTCCCAGCGGGGGGGCCCTCGAGCAGTACTTC
TRBJ2-1 . few TRBV27 CASSLAPGHPWNEQFF TGTGCCAGCAGTTTGGCCCCCGGACACCCCTGGAATGAGCAGTTCTTC
TRBJ1-2 . . TRBV7-2 CASGRGYTF TGTGCCTCAGGACGGGGCTACACCTTC
TRBJ1-2 . . TRBV6-2/TRBV6-3 CASSLDLSYNGYTF TGTGCCAGCAGTTTAGATCTTTCGTACAATGGCTACACCTTC
TRBJ2-3 . . TRBV29-1 CSPLFSTDTQYF TGCAGCCCCCTATTTAGCACAGATACGCAGTATTTT
TRBJ2-5 . . TRBV4-1 CASSQAHPTDQETQYF TGCGCCAGCAGCCAAGCCCACCCGACAGACCAAGAGACCCAGTACTTC
TRBJ1-1 . . TRBV6-1 CAGIQNTKAFF TGTGCCGGCATCCAGAACACTAAAGCTTTCTTT
TRBJ1-1 . . TRBV7-9 CASTRQGNTEAFF TGTGCCAGCACTCGCCAGGGGAACACTGAAGCTTTCTTT
TRBJ1-2 . few TRBV5-1 CASSAPAAGSKDRYGYTF TGCGCCAGCAGCGCCCCTGCGGCGGGGAGTAAGGATCGGTATGGCTACACCTTC
TRBJ2-1 . few TRBV7-6 CASSQGHISYNEQFF TGTGCCAGCAGCCAGGGACACATCTCCTACAATGAGCAGTTCTTC
TRBJ2-2 . . TRBV6-5 CASTPSGDKKTGELFF TGTGCCAGCACACCTTCAGGGGACAAGAAGACCGGGGAGCTGTTTTTT
TRBJ1-2 . many TRBV4-1 CASSQGGALGFYTF TGCGCCAGCAGCCAAGGGGGCGCTTTGGGATTCTACACCTTC
TRBJ1-3 . many TRBV7-2 CASSLEGAPSSGNTIYF TGTGCCAGCAGCTTAGAGGGAGCACCCAGCTCTGGAAACACCATATATTTT
TRBJ2-3 . few TRBV7-9 CASSFRGRFTDTQYF TGTGCCAGCAGCTTCAGAGGTCGTTTCACAGATACGCAGTATTTT